Listed here are 3 T cell receptor beta chains from one sample, sequenced in a study of response to subunit inactivated influenza vaccine. TCRdb reprocessed the RT-PCR reads with MiXCR, giving one entry per CDR3 protein. The sample shows 550,000 to 650,000 distinct CDR3 sequences, 12% of them seen only once. This specimen was PBMCs from blood, taken on the day of vaccination. The receptors stem from a man over 45 who received an inactivated influenza vaccine.

The V call is TRBV7-8, the J call TRBJ1-6; D not certain. CDR1 SGHVS and CDR2 FQNEAQ come from the germline V gene. The CDR3 spans 14 residues. With 2 bases removed from V and 7 bases from J, the gap between germline ends came to 9 bases. The CDR3 is CASSLRMGNSPLHF. CDR3 in DNA: TGTGCCAGCAGCTTACGGATGGGAAATTCACCCCTCCACTTT. The full variable domain, in which reference TRBV7-8 and TRBJ1-6 provide the parts outside the CDR3, is GAGVSQSPRYKVAKRGQDVALRCDPISGHVSLFWYQQALGQGPEFLTYFQNEAQLDKSGLPSDRFFAERPEGSVSTLKIQRTQQEDSAVYLCASSLRMGNSPLHFGNGTRLTVT.

The V call is TRBV10-3, the J call TRBJ2-7, with 8 bases fitting TRBD1. The V gene end was trimmed by 7 bases and the J gene end by 0 bases; junction bases not matched to a gene: 8. This CDR3 is 15 amino acids long. CDR1 is ENHRY, CDR2 SYGVKD, per germline. Written as DNA, the CDR3 is TGTGCCATCACCCTTGGACAGGGAAGCTCCTACGAGCAGTACTTC. It codes for CAITLGQGSSYEQYF.

This clonotype was observed many times. The rearrangement uses TRBV9 and TRBJ2-1; D might be TRBD1 (5 bases). The CDR3 sequence is 16 residues long. Trimming removed 0 bases from V and 2 bases from J, with 12 bases in between. Germline CDR1 reads SGDLS; CDR2 reads YYNGEE. CDR3 nucleotide sequence: TGTGCCAGCAGCGTAGCCGCCTTAGGGGCCTACAATGAGCAGTTCTTC. Its protein is CASSVAALGAYNEQFF.